This section outlines one T cell receptor (beta chain) sequence together with its context. The CDR3 is made up of 15 amino acids. Germline V gene lookup returns CDR1 MNHEY and CDR2 SMNVEV (reference sequence). V gave up 5 bases and J gave up 7 bases, with 20 bases separating them. Ten immunoSEQ deep assay plates served to sequence unsorted PBMC DNA. Clones were sequenced by immunoSEQ multiplex PCR, and TCRdb holds only the in-frame ones, with some missing. This sample has about 490,000 clones, with 60% to 85% found just once. This entry comes from a study of shared clonotypes between healthy human individuals.

This clonotype originated in a middle-aged woman in good health. Some clones in this sample may be carry-over from other donors' samples. Sequenced material: PBMCs. The rearrangement uses TRBV27 and TRBJ1-2, with no clear D. The CDR3 coding sequence is TGTGCCAGCAGTCTTAACGGAGCACTATCGGGTGGCTACACCTTC. Protein product: CASSLNGALSGGYTF.